Below, 30 T cell receptor beta chains from the same sample are listed, as sequenced in a study of cytomegalovirus exposure and HLA in healthy donors. Sequencing used immunoSEQ multiplex PCR; TCRdb keeps in-frame clones, though not all of them. The sample lists about 400,000 clones; 70% to 90% were seen once. Sequences were obtained from PBMCs. These receptors originate from a woman under 30 in good health and CMV-seronegative.

CDR3 loop: CASSPGTILVSNQPQHF. The CDR3 region has the DNA TGTGCCAGCAGCCCGGGGACAATTCTTGTGAGCAATCAGCCCCAGCATTTT. J is TRBJ1-5 and V is TRBV5-8, with D perhaps matching TRBD1 (6 bases). The germline gives CDR1 SGHTS, CDR2 YDEGEE. This CDR3 has 17 residues. The V end lost 4 bases, the J end lost 1 base, and 18 bases lay between the germline ends.

This clone was seen only a few times. The chain links TRBV9 to TRBJ2-2; 10 positions agree with TRBD2. V lost 3 bases to trimming and J lost 8 bases; unmatched junction nucleotides: 10. From germline, CDR1 is SGDLS and CDR2 YYNGEE. This CDR3 has 16 amino acids. The DNA of the CDR3 is TGTGCCAGCAGCGCGGGTAGCGGGAGGCTAGGTGGGGAGCTGTTTTTT. Translation gives CASSAGSGRLGGELFF.

In its sample, this clone was seen once. The rearrangement links TRBV11-3 to TRBJ2-1; D perhaps matches TRBD1 (6 bases). Germline V CDR1 and CDR2: SGHNT, YENEEA. The germline V and J ends were trimmed by 3 bases and 7 bases, with 13 bases remaining between them. The CDR3 has 14 residues. In nucleotides, the CDR3 is TGTGCCAGCAGCTTGGGACACCTTTTAAATGAGCAGTTCTTC. This encodes CASSLGHLLNEQFF.

This clone was seen just once. V is TRBV30 and J is TRBJ2-1; D possibly corresponds to TRBD2 (5 bases). The CDR3 loop spans 14 amino acids. Trimming removed 6 bases at V and 4 bases at J, with 16 bases between. CDR1 is GTSNPN, CDR2 SVGIG, per germline (reference sequence). CDR3 coding DNA: TGTGCCTGTCCCTTGGCGGGTCCGTACAATGAGCAGTTCTTC. It codes for CACPLAGPYNEQFF.

The rearrangement links TRBV5-1 to TRBJ1-1; D is unclear. Germline values: CDR1 SGHRS, CDR2 YFSETQ. The CDR3 is 15 amino acids. Trimming pared 2 bases from V and 0 bases from J, leaving 11 bases between. CDR3 loop: CASSLMGTLNTEAFF. In DNA, the CDR3 is TGCGCCAGCAGCTTAATGGGCACCTTGAACACTGAAGCTTTCTTT.

This clone showed up just a few times. This sequence joins TRBV18 and TRBJ2-1, with D perhaps matching TRBD2 (6 bases). The CDR3 totals 15 residues. Germline values: CDR1 KGHSH, CDR2 LQKENI. V lost 2 bases, J lost 5 bases, and 13 bases lay in between. CDR3 sequence: CASSPSLGGDNEQFF. For the CDR3, the DNA is TGTGCCAGCTCACCATCCTTGGGCGGGGACAATGAGCAGTTCTTC.

The chain couples TRBV5-4 to TRBJ1-2, with 12 bases lining up with TRBD1. The V gene's germline CDR1 is SGHNT and CDR2 YYREEE (reference sequence). Trimming cost V 0 bases and J 7 bases; bases outside gene matches: 10. The CDR3 consists of 17 residues. CDR3 region: CASSLAMGQGAGGGYTF. The CDR3 bases are TGTGCCAGCAGCTTGGCCATGGGACAGGGGGCCGGTGGTGGCTACACCTTC.

This clone was detected only once. The rearrangement links TRBV30 to TRBJ2-6, with unresolved D. This CDR3 has 17 residues. The V gene lost 4 bases and the J gene lost 0 bases, with 16 bases spanning the gap. Germline V gene lookup returns CDR1 GTSNPN and CDR2 SVGIG (reference sequence). For the CDR3, the DNA is TGTGCCTGGAATTCGGTTTTCTCCCTCTCTGGGGCCAACGTCCTGACTTTC. Translating it yields CAWNSVFSLSGANVLTF.

The chain recombines TRBV10-1 with TRBJ1-2, with 9 nucleotides matching TRBD1. CDR1 is WNHNN, CDR2 SYGVQD, per germline (reference sequence). This CDR3 has 12 residues. V lost 10 bases to trimming and J lost 8 bases; unmatched junction nucleotides: 8. The CDR3 sequence: CAIMDRGTGYTF. The CDR3 nucleotides are TGCGCCATTATGGACAGGGGCACGGGCTACACCTTC.

This clone has a handful of counts. The chain is built from TRBV5-4 and TRBJ1-2; TRBD1 agrees at 7 bases. The CDR3 loop spans 13 amino acids. The trim removed 6 bases at V and 4 bases at J, leaving 6 bases unmatched. The germline V gene has CDR1 SGHNT and CDR2 YYREEE (reference sequence). Written as DNA, the CDR3 is TGTGCCAGCATCCGCCAGGGGGTCTATGGCTACACCTTC. This sequence encodes CASIRQGVYGYTF.

This chain uses TRBV4-1 with TRBJ2-1; 10 nucleotides match TRBD2. Germline CDR1 and CDR2: MGHRA and YSYEKL. Losses at the gene ends were 6 bases for V and 9 bases for J; bases not matched to a gene: 8. This CDR3 comprises 14 residues. This CDR3 reads CASRRTSGTREQFF. For the CDR3, the DNA is TGCGCCAGCAGACGGACTAGCGGTACGCGTGAGCAGTTCTTC.

This rearrangement joins TRBV5-6 to TRBJ2-1; D may be TRBD1 (5 bases). V was pared by 4 bases and J by 9 bases, with 11 bases between. Germline V gives CDR1 SGHDT, CDR2 YYEEEE. The CDR3 is 12 residues long. CDR3 nucleotides: TGTGCCAGCAGCGCCACAGGTATTGAGCAGTTCTTC. Translating it yields CASSATGIEQFF.

This sequence joins TRBV11-2 and TRBJ2-7, with 8 bases fitting TRBD1. This CDR3 is 14 amino acids long. Germline lookup yields CDR1 SGHAT and CDR2 FQNNGV. The V gene end was trimmed by 1 base and the J gene end by 3 bases; junction bases not matched to a gene: 2. CDR3 nucleotides: TGTGCCAGCAGCTTAGGGACAGGGTACTACGAGCAGTACTTC. It specifies CASSLGTGYYEQYF. The complete variable domain, with remaining parts taken from reference TRBV11-2 and TRBJ2-7, reads EAGVAQSPRYKIIEKRQSVAFWCNPISGHATLYWYQQILGQGPKLLIQFQNNGVVDDSQLPKDRFSAERLKGVDSTLKIQPAKLEDSAVYLCASSLGTGYYEQYFGPGTRLTVT.

DNA of the CDR3: TGTGCCAGCAGTTACGGGCAGGGATCTGGAAACACCATATATTTT. It specifies CASSYGQGSGNTIYF. The chain carries TRBV6-5 and TRBJ1-3; TRBD1 might be the D (5 bases). Trimming left V 2 bases short and J 1 base short, with 9 bases between. CDR1 is MNHEY and CDR2 is SVGAGI in the germline V gene. This CDR3 region has 15 residues.

The rearrangement links TRBV2 to TRBJ2-5; 11 nucleotides line up with TRBD2. V trimming: 4 bases; J trimming: 7 bases; junction bases outside the gene matches: 5. Germline CDR1 and CDR2: SNHLY and FYNNEI. This CDR3 has 14 amino acids. CDR3 region: CASSAGTSGGTQYF. The CDR3 nucleotides are TGTGCCAGCAGTGCCGGGACTAGCGGAGGGACCCAGTACTTC.

This clone was observed once. This chain uses TRBV5-1 with TRBJ1-2; the D gene is possibly TRBD1 (6 bases). Germline V CDR1 and CDR2: SGHRS, YFSETQ. The CDR3 length is 17 residues. V gave up 9 bases and J gave up 6 bases, with 30 bases separating them. The CDR3 spells CATQPTAGQGSIHGYTF. In nucleotides, the CDR3 is TGCGCCACTCAGCCCACAGCGGGGCAGGGGAGTATCCATGGCTACACCTTC. Full variable domain (missing parts from reference TRBV5-1 and TRBJ1-2): KAGVTQTPRYLIKTRGQQVTLSCSPISGHRSVSWYQQTPGQGLQFLFEYFSETQRNKGNFPGRFSGRQFSNSRSEMNVSTLELGDSALYLCATQPTAGQGSIHGYTFGSGTRLTVV.

The table lists this clone with a count of one. This chain connects TRBV7-9 to TRBJ1-1; a weak D match, TRBD1 (5 bases). The V gene's germline CDR1 is SEHNR and CDR2 FQNEAQ (reference sequence). With 4 bases removed from V and 6 bases from J, the gap between germline ends came to 15 bases. This CDR3 is 14 amino acids long. The CDR3 is CASSSLRQGPEAFF. The CDR3 DNA follows: TGTGCCAGCAGCTCTCTAAGGCAGGGTCCTGAAGCTTTCTTT.

This chain uses TRBV4-1 with TRBJ1-4; no definite D call. This CDR3 region has 16 residues. Germline lookup yields CDR1 MGHRA and CDR2 YSYEKL. Trimming removed 4 bases at V and 7 bases at J, with 19 bases between. The DNA for the CDR3 is TGCGCCAGCAGCCGCGAGACCGGGTCTCGCGGTGAAAAACTGTTTTTT. This codes for CASSRETGSRGEKLFF.

CDR3 region: CASSLEVLAGDEQFF. The CDR3 DNA sequence: TGTGCCAGCAGCTTAGAGGTCCTAGCGGGGGATGAGCAGTTCTTC. This chain joins TRBV7-7 and TRBJ2-1; 10 nucleotides line up with TRBD2. The CDR3 is 15 amino acids. V gave up 1 base and J gave up 8 bases; unmatched junction bases: 5. The germline V gene encodes CDR1 SSHAT and CDR2 FNYEAQ (reference sequence).

The chain is built from TRBV29-1 and TRBJ2-7, with D possibly being TRBD1 (5 bases). This CDR3 spans 14 amino acids. The V end lost 4 bases, the J end lost 5 bases, and 18 bases lay between the germline ends. In germline, CDR1 is SQVTM, CDR2 ANQGSEA. This chain's CDR3 is CSVVWQGPSHEQYF. CDR3 coding DNA: TGCAGCGTTGTATGGCAGGGCCCTTCCCACGAGCAGTACTTC.

There are a few counts of this clone. CDR3 protein: CAWGENSNSPLHF. The CDR3, as DNA: TGTGCCTGGGGAGAGAACTCAAATTCACCCCTCCACTTT. This sequence joins TRBV30 and TRBJ1-6; D ambiguous. Germline V gene data show CDR1 as GTSNPN and CDR2 as SVGIG (reference sequence). The CDR3 runs to 13 residues. Trimming left V 5 bases short and J 7 bases short, with 12 bases between.

This chain joins TRBV7-2 and TRBJ1-2, with 10 bases matching TRBD1. The CDR3 is made up of 15 amino acids. CDR1 is SGHTA, CDR2 FQGNSA, per germline. V trimming: 4 bases; J trimming: 8 bases; junction bases outside the gene matches: 10. As DNA, the CDR3 is TGTGCCAGCAGCTCAGGGACAGGGGAATCGATAGGCTACACCTTC. This translates into CASSSGTGESIGYTF.

The chain joins TRBV7-2 to TRBJ1-3, with 8 nucleotides matching TRBD1. This CDR3 spans 16 amino acids. Per the germline V gene, CDR1 is SGHTA and CDR2 is FQGNSA. The ends lost 1 base at V and 4 bases at J; junction bases unmatched: 6. In nucleotides, the CDR3 is TGTGCCAGCAGCTTAGTGGGGACAGGCATGGGAAACACCATATATTTT. Translated, it gives CASSLVGTGMGNTIYF.

As DNA, the CDR3 is TGCGCCAGCAGGGGACAGGGGGCCTACGAGCAGTACTTC. Amino acids: CASRGQGAYEQYF. The V and J genes are TRBV4-1 and TRBJ2-7; TRBD1 matches 11 bases. After removal of 6 bases from V and 2 bases from J, the junction contained 0 bases not matched to a gene. This CDR3 spans 13 amino acids. Germline V gene lookup returns CDR1 MGHRA and CDR2 YSYEKL.

The chain has TRBV6-6 and TRBJ2-1, with 8 bases lining up with TRBD2. Germline V gives CDR1 MNHNY, CDR2 SVGAGI (reference sequence). The CDR3 has 14 residues. J gave up 9 bases and V 5 bases, and 9 bases lay outside the gene matches. DNA for the CDR3: TGTGCCAGCAGTCCTAGCGGGTTGGGGGGTGAGCAGTTCTTC. Its translation is CASSPSGLGGEQFF.

The chain employs TRBV7-2 and TRBJ2-5; D unresolved. CDR1 and CDR2 from the germline V gene are SGHTA and FQGNSA. V shed 2 bases and J shed 1 base, with 11 bases lying between them. This CDR3 comprises 15 residues. The CDR3 loop is CASSLRRLVQETQYF. DNA for the CDR3: TGTGCCAGCAGCTTACGAAGACTGGTCCAAGAGACCCAGTACTTC.

The chain recombines TRBV5-1 with TRBJ2-4; 8 bases map to TRBD2. The J segment lost 3 bases and the V segment lost 0 bases, leaving 14 bases of the junction unmatched. Germline CDR1 reads SGHRS; CDR2 reads YFSETQ. The CDR3 totals 19 residues. Here the CDR3 DNA reads TGCGCCAGCAGCTTGGCCATCAACCGGGAGGGATTAGGCAAAAACATTCAGTACTTC. Protein: CASSLAINREGLGKNIQYF.

The V call is TRBV11-2, the J call TRBJ1-1; D is undetermined. CDR3 size: 13 residues. Deletions cut 0 bases from V and 6 bases from J, with 8 bases between. The germline gives CDR1 SGHAT, CDR2 FQNNGV. CDR3 nucleotides: TGTGCCAGCAGCTTAGATCGGGAATCTGAAGCTTTCTTT. It encodes CASSLDRESEAFF.

The chain recombines TRBV10-1 with TRBJ2-2, with 12 bases matching TRBD2. This CDR3 region has 16 residues. Germline V gene sequence: CDR1 WNHNN, CDR2 SYGVQD (reference sequence). Trimming cost V 3 bases and J 7 bases; bases outside gene matches: 6. The CDR3 region is CASSDSSGGAIGELFF. The CDR3 DNA is TGCGCCAGCAGTGACTCTAGCGGGGGGGCCATCGGGGAGCTGTTTTTT.

This clone was picked up one time. V and J are TRBV5-1 and TRBJ2-2, with D perhaps TRBD2 (5 bases). Trimming took off 0 bases at V and 9 bases at J, with 21 bases between the two ends. In germline, CDR1 is SGHRS, CDR2 YFSETQ. The CDR3 is 17 residues long. The CDR3 DNA reads TGCGCCAGCAGCTTGGAGCCTGATTTGGCGGGCCCCCGGGAGCTGTTTTTT. This translates into CASSLEPDLAGPRELFF.